Listed below are T cell receptor beta chains from one sample, sequenced in a study of long-term antiretroviral therapy in people with HIV. The data were produced by immunoSEQ multiplex PCR, yet TCRdb's version contains in-frame clones alone and is incomplete. The table records over 7,000 clones, about four fifths of them present only once. The sequencing here drew on unsorted PBMCs, taken 0.1 years after starting antiretroviral therapy. The origin of the receptors is a man in his forties with HIV. The CDR3 runs from the conserved cysteine through the conserved F or W. Each record gives: clone size, J gene, D gene, V gene, CDR3 DNA, CDR3 protein. The D gene is left open where the match is weak. Not every row has a clone size; where given, it reads once, few, many or a size class.

>NA|TRBJ2-7|TRBD2|TRBV5-1
TGCGCCAGCAGCTTCGGGACTAGCGGTACCTACGAGCAGTACTTC
CASSFGTSGTYEQYF
>NA|TRBJ2-7|TRBD1|TRBV15
TGTGCCACCAGCAGAGATCGGACAGGGGGGACCGAGCAGTACTTC
CATSRDRTGGTEQYF
>NA|TRBJ2-7|NA|TRBV30
TGTGCCTGGAGTGGTATAGAGAGCTCCTACGAGCAGTACTTC
CAWSGIESSYEQYF
>NA|TRBJ2-2|NA|TRBV28
TGTGCCAGCAGTGTAGATAAGGGTAACACCGGGGAGCTGTTTTTT
CASSVDKGNTGELFF
>NA|TRBJ2-7|NA|TRBV27
TGTGCCAGCAGTTTAGGTCCCGAGCAGTACTTC
CASSLGPEQYF
>NA|TRBJ2-7|NA|TRBV19
TGTGCCAGTAGTGGACCCGAGACAGGGACTGACGAGCAGTACTTC
CASSGPETGTDEQYF
>few|TRBJ2-1|TRBD2|TRBV18
TGTGCCAGCTCATTCCCAGGACTAGCGGGGATCTCCTACAATGAGCAGTTCTTC
CASSFPGLAGISYNEQFF
>few|TRBJ1-1|NA|TRBV5-8
TGTGCCAGCAGCTTGGAATTTCGGCAGGGAGGGGGTACTGAAGCTTTCTTT
CASSLEFRQGGGTEAFF
>NA|TRBJ2-3|NA|TRBV5-4
TGTGCCAGCAGCTTGGGAGACACAGATACGCAGTATTTT
CASSLGDTDTQYF
>NA|TRBJ2-7|NA|TRBV7-2
TGTGCCAGCAGCTCGAAGAGGGGAACCTCCTACGAGCAGTACTTC
CASSSKRGTSYEQYF
>NA|TRBJ1-5|TRBD1|TRBV6-5
TGTGCCAGCAGTTTGACAGGGGTTGGCAATCAGCCCCAGCATTTT
CASSLTGVGNQPQHF
>NA|TRBJ2-6|NA|TRBV4-3
TGCGCCAGCAGCCAAGTTGTCAGGGTAGAATTGAACCCTGGGGCCAACGTCCTGACTTTC
CASSQVVRVELNPGANVLTF
>NA|TRBJ1-1|NA|TRBV5-1
TGCGCCAGCAGCTTGGAGGAGAACGAAGAAGCTTTCTTT
CASSLEENEEAFF
>NA|TRBJ2-7|NA|TRBV10-2
TGCGCCAGCAGTGAGTCGCCCAGGAACGAGCAGTACTTC
CASSESPRNEQYF
>NA|TRBJ2-7|NA|TRBV14
TGTGCCAGCAGTCCCCTACGGGGGACCTCCTACGAGCAGTACTTC
CASSPLRGTSYEQYF
>NA|TRBJ1-1|NA|TRBV30
TGTGCCTGGAGTGCAGGGGTTTTGAACACTGAAGCTTTCTTT
CAWSAGVLNTEAFF
>once|TRBJ1-1|NA|TRBV6-5
TGTGCCAGCAGTTACAGGGGGTTCACTGAAGCTTTCTTT
CASSYRGFTEAFF
>NA|TRBJ2-1|NA|TRBV2
TGTGCCAGCAGTGAGGGCTACAATGAGCAGTTCTTC
CASSEGYNEQFF
>NA|TRBJ1-4|TRBD1|TRBV4-3
TGCGCCAGCAGCCAAGGGTCCGGACAGGGTGAGGAAAAACTGTTTTTT
CASSQGSGQGEEKLFF
>NA|TRBJ1-4|TRBD1|TRBV28
TGTGCCAGCAGTTTGGCTGGGGGGGACAGGGGTAGAGAAAAACTGTTTTTT
CASSLAGGDRGREKLFF
>medium-sized|TRBJ1-4|NA|TRBV7-9
TGTGCCAGCAGCTTAGCCATGGCAGGGACGAATGAAAAACTGTTTTTT
CASSLAMAGTNEKLFF
>NA|TRBJ2-1|TRBD1|TRBV5-4
TGTGCCAGCAGCTTGGGGACAGGGGGTGGCTATGAGCAGTTCTTC
CASSLGTGGGYEQFF